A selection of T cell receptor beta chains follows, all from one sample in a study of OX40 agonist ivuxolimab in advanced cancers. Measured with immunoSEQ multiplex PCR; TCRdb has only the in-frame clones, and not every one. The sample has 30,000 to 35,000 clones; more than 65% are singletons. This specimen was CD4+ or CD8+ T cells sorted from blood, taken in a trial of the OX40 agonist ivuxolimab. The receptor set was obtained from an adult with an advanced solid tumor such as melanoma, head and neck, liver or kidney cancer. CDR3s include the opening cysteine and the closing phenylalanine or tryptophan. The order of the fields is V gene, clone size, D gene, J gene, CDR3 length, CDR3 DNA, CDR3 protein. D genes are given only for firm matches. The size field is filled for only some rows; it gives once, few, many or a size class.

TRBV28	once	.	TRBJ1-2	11	TGTGCCAGCAGTGCGGTGGTCGGGATTTCCTTC	CASSAVVGISF
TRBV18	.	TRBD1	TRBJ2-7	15	TGTGCCAGCTCACCAACGACAGGGTTTGCGTACGAGCAGTACTTC	CASSPTTGFAYEQYF
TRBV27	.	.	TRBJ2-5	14	TGTGCCAGCAGTCCATTAACTAGACAGGAGACCCAGTACTTC	CASSPLTRQETQYF
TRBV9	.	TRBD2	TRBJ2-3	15	TGTGCCAGCACCCTAGCGGGGGGTAGCACAGATACGCAGTATTTT	CASTLAGGSTDTQYF
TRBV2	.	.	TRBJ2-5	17	TGTGCCAGCAGTGATAGACGGAGGATCACCGTCGACGAGACCCAGTACTTC	CASSDRRRITVDETQYF
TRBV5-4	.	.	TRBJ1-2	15	TGTGCCAGCAGCCTCCTCAGCGGGGGGAACTATGGCTACACCTTC	CASSLLSGGNYGYTF
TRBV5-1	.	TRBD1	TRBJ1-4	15	TGCGCCAGCAGCCCTGGCGAGGGGGCGCGTGAAAAACTGTTTTTT	CASSPGEGAREKLFF
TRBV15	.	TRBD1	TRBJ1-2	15	TGTGCCACCAGCAGAGGGACAGGGGTTGGCTATGGCTACACCTTC	CATSRGTGVGYGYTF
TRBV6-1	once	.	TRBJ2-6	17	TGTGCCAGCAGTGAAGCAGTATTGGGGGCTGGGGCCAACGTCCTGACTTTC	CASSEAVLGAGANVLTF
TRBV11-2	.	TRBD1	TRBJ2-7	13	TGTGCCAGCAGCTCGGACAGGGTCTACGAGCAGTACTTC	CASSSDRVYEQYF
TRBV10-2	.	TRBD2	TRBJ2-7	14	TGCGCCAGCAGCCCTAGCGGGAGCTCCTACGAGCAGTACTTC	CASSPSGSSYEQYF
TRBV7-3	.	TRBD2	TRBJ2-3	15	TGTGCCAGCAGCTTTAGCGGGGGATTCACAGATACGCAGTATTTT	CASSFSGGFTDTQYF
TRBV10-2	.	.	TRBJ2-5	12	TGCGCCAGCAGTGAGCCGACAGAGACCCAGTACTTC	CASSEPTETQYF
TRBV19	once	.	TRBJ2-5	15	TGTGCCAGTAGTATTAGACTCATGCCCGCAGAGACCCAGTACTTC	CASSIRLMPAETQYF
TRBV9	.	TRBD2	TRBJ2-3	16	TGTGCCAGCAGCGCCCGACTAGCGGGAGGGCCAGATACGCAGTATTTT	CASSARLAGGPDTQYF
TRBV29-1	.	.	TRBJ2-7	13	TGCAGCGTTGAGGGGGTGAGCGCTTACGAGCAGTACTTC	CSVEGVSAYEQYF
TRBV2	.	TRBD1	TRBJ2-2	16	TGTGCCAGCAGTGTTGAGGGACAGGGGGCTTCCGGGGAGCTGTTTTTT	CASSVEGQGASGELFF
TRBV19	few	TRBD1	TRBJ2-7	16	TGTGCCAGTAGAAAAGAAGGGGGACAGAGCTCCTACGAGCAGTACTTC	CASRKEGGQSSYEQYF
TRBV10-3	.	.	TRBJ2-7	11	TGTGCCATCAGTGGTCACTACGAGCAGTACTTC	CAISGHYEQYF
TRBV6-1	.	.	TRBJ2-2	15	TGTGCCAGCAGTGCCGTATATGGGGACGCCGGGGAGCTGTTTTTT	CASSAVYGDAGELFF
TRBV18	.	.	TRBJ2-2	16	TGTGCCAGCTCACCGAACTCGGACGTTCGCACCGGGGAGCTGTTTTTT	CASSPNSDVRTGELFF
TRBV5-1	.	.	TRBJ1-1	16	TGCGCCAGCAGCTGGGGCACGGACAGAGCGAACACTGAAGCTTTCTTT	CASSWGTDRANTEAFF
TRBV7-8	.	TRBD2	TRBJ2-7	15	TGTGCCAGCAGCTTATTGGGGCGGGAGGGTTTCGAGCAGTACTTC	CASSLLGREGFEQYF
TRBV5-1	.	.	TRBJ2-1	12	TGCGCCAGCAGCTTTATGGGTAATGAGCAGTTCTTC	CASSFMGNEQFF
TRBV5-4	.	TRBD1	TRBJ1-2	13	TGTGCCAGCAGCTTGTGGACAGGGGTTGGCTACACCTTC	CASSLWTGVGYTF
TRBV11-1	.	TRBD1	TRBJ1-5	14	TGTGCCAGCAGCTTAGAAGGGACAGGGCAGCCCCAGCATTTT	CASSLEGTGQPQHF
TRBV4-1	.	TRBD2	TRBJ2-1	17	TGCGCCAGCAGCCTTACAACGTTGGCGGGGGGCCGCAATGAGCAGTTCTTC	CASSLTTLAGGRNEQFF